This TCR beta chain is from a study of CD8 T cells in Susac syndrome. Random hexamers were used to reverse transcribe an amount of roughly 0.45 to 1 ug RNA. immunoSEQ multiplex PCR amplified TCR beta CDR3 across 54 Vbeta, 13 Jbeta. TCRdb re-called the immunoSEQ multiplex PCR reads with MiXCR, one entry per CDR3 protein. Of under 550,000 distinct CDR3 sequences in the sample, approximately 85% were seen once. V lost 8 bases and J 5 bases, leaving 18 bases between the germline ends. There are 14 residues in the CDR3. Germline CDR1 and CDR2: MNHEY and SVGAGI. The authors carried out high-throughput sequencing of TCR beta. They applied it to CD8+ and CD4+ T cells obtained from blood. Both CD4+ and CD8+ T cells were negatively isolated, and TEMRA cells underwent FACS enrichment.

The specimen was CD8+ T cells from PBMCs. This receptor was taken from a human donor with multiple sclerosis. The genes are TRBV6-5 and TRBJ1-1; possible D gene TRBD1, 5 bases. CDR3 DNA sequence: TGTGCCAGCGGGACGGGCGGCGGAGGGACTGAAGCTTTCTTT. Translated, it gives CASGTGGGGTEAFF.